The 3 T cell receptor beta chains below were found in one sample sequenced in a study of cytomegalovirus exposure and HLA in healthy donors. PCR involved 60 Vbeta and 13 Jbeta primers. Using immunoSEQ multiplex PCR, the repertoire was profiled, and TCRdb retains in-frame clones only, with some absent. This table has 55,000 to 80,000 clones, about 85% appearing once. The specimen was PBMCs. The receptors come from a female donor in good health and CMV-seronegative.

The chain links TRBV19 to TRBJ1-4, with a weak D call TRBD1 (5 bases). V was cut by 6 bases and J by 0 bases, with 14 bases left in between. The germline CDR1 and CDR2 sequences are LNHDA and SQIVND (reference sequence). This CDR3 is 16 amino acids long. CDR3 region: CASSNPGGATNEKLFF. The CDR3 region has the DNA TGTGCCAGTAGCAACCCCGGGGGGGCAACTAATGAAAAACTGTTTTTT.

CDR3 region: CASSVALTLGNTIYF. CDR3 bases: TGTGCCAGCAGTGTGGCTCTTACGCTTGGAAACACCATATATTTT. V gene TRBV6-1 combines with J gene TRBJ1-3; unclear D gene. Germline V CDR1 and CDR2: MNHNS, SASEGT. V dropped 4 bases and J dropped 3 bases, with 13 bases sitting between them. The CDR3 runs to 15 residues.

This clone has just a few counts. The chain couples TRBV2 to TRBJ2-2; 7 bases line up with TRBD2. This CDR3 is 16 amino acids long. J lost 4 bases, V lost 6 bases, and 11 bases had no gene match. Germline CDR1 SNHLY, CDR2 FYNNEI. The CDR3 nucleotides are TGTGCCAGCAGGGATTTTGGGGGGGGACCCACCGGGGAGCTGTTTTTT. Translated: CASRDFGGGPTGELFF.